Listed below are T cell receptor beta chains from one sample, sequenced in a study of beta chain features in type 1 diabetes. The repertoire was sequenced with immunoSEQ multiplex PCR; TCRdb's copy has only in-frame clones and lacks some. Here the sample spans 300,000 to 450,000 clones, roughly 12% being singletons. Sequences were obtained from naive CD4+ T cells from blood. These TCRs come from a woman aged 18-29 years with type 1 diabetes. The CDR3 runs from the conserved cysteine through the conserved F or W. The order of the fields is clone size, CDR3 length, J gene, D gene, V gene, CDR3 DNA, CDR3 protein. A D gene is named only where the DNA matches it firmly. The listing skips clone size in some rows; elsewhere it reads once, few, many or a size class.

. 12 TRBJ1-1 . TRBV11-2 TGTGCCAGCAGCTTAGGCGCTGGTGAAGCTTTCTTT CASSLGAGEAFF
. 12 TRBJ2-1 . TRBV28 TGTGCCAGCAGTCTACAGGCCACAGGGCAGTTCTTC CASSLQATGQFF
few 15 TRBJ2-7 . TRBV6-6 TGTGCCAGCAGTTACGAGCGAGGGAAATCTCACGAGCAGTACTTC CASSYERGKSHEQYF
few 15 TRBJ2-3 . TRBV7-9 TGTGCCAGCAGCTTTACAGGGTTGGGCACAGATACGCAGTATTTT CASSFTGLGTDTQYF
. 14 TRBJ1-1 . TRBV11-3 TGTGCCAGCAGCTTAGGGCGGGGTTATACTGAAGCTTTCTTT CASSLGRGYTEAFF
few 14 TRBJ2-3 TRBD2 TRBV19 TGTGCCAGTAGTATCCTAGCGGGCACAGATACGCAGTATTTT CASSILAGTDTQYF
. 16 TRBJ2-7 TRBD2 TRBV7-2 TGTGCCAGCAGCTTTAGGGGACTAGCCCGGGGCTACGAGCAGTACTTC CASSFRGLARGYEQYF
few 16 TRBJ1-4 . TRBV7-9 TGTGCCAGCAGCTCCATCGCACAGGGTATGGATGAAAAACTGTTTTTT CASSSIAQGMDEKLFF
. 15 TRBJ1-1 . TRBV6-6 TGTGCCAGCAGTTACTACGACTCGGGGAACACTGAAGCTTTCTTT CASSYYDSGNTEAFF
. 12 TRBJ2-7 TRBD1 TRBV7-9 TGTGCCAGCAGCGGACAGGGCTACGAGCAGTACTTC CASSGQGYEQYF
few 14 TRBJ1-6 . TRBV15 TGTGCCACCAGCAGAGACAGGGGTAATTCACCCCTCCACTTT CATSRDRGNSPLHF
. 15 TRBJ1-6 . TRBV5-8 TGTGCCAGCAGCTTGGATCGGGGGGCGGCTTCACCCCTCCACTTT CASSLDRGAASPLHF
. 15 TRBJ2-7 . TRBV10-3 TGTGCCATCGGGGAAGGACAGTCGTTAGGATACGAGCAGTACTTC CAIGEGQSLGYEQYF
. 15 TRBJ1-4 TRBD1 TRBV7-9 TGTGCCAGCAGCTTGAGGGGACAGGGTCATGAAAAACTGTTTTTT CASSLRGQGHEKLFF
. 15 TRBJ1-1 TRBD1 TRBV5-1 TGCGCCAGCAGCTGGGGACAGGGGACTAACACTGAAGCTTTCTTT CASSWGQGTNTEAFF
. 15 TRBJ2-2 . TRBV9 TGTGCCAGCAGCGTAGCTACAGGGGAGGTCGGGGAGCTGTTTTTT CASSVATGEVGELFF
few 15 TRBJ2-2 TRBD1 TRBV29-1 TGCAGCGTTGGGCTCAGGGGGCCTAACACCGGGGAGCTGTTTTTT CSVGLRGPNTGELFF
few 14 TRBJ2-1 TRBD1 TRBV5-1 TGCGCCAGCAGCTCGGACAGGGTCTACAATGAGCAGTTCTTC CASSSDRVYNEQFF
few 17 TRBJ2-5 TRBD2 TRBV4-1 TGCGCCAGCAGCCAAGATTATTTAGCGGGAGGAAAAGAGACCCAGTACTTC CASSQDYLAGGKETQYF